The 28 T cell receptor beta chains listed next were all sequenced from one sample in a study of technical replicates of blood from a handful of donors (dated by TCRdb to about 2017). Libraries were made using the immunoSEQ multiplex PCR assay. Here the immuneACCESS table is served through TCRdb, limited to in-frame sequences with V and J called. Missing clones are a known gap in these copies; in checked studies unresolved V genes cover under half, and the rest lacks a known reason. In all, the sample holds tens of thousands of clones, and nearly 98% of those were seen once. Of the sample, approximately 0.3% falls within the top ten clones. Sequencing was carried out using T cells isolated from PBMCs. The receptors were sampled from a human donor in good health.

The chain uses TRBV2 and TRBJ1-4; no definite D call. The CDR3 covers 10 residues. CDR1 SNHLY and CDR2 FYNNEI come from the germline V gene. V lost 7 bases, J lost 8 bases, and 5 bases lay in between. The chain's CDR3 is CASKEEKLFF. The CDR3 DNA sequence: TGTGCCAGCAAGGAGGAAAAACTGTTTTTT.

The rearrangement joins TRBV9 to TRBJ1-4; D is possibly TRBD1 (6 bases). CDR1 and CDR2 (germline): SGDLS, YYNGEE. CDR3 length: 15 residues. V was trimmed by 0 bases and J by 0 bases, leaving 6 bases between them. The CDR3 here is CASSVEGATNEKLFF. Written as DNA, the CDR3 is TGTGCCAGCAGCGTAGAGGGGGCAACTAATGAAAAACTGTTTTTT.

This clone was recorded only once. J is TRBJ2-1 and V is TRBV5-1; a possible D gene is TRBD2 (5 bases). Germline loops: CDR1 SGHRS, CDR2 YFSETQ. Trimming pared 0 bases from V and 9 bases from J, leaving 19 bases between. There are 16 residues in the CDR3. CDR3 sequence reads: CASSLEPSDFATEQFF. The CDR3 nucleotides are TGCGCCAGCAGCTTGGAACCTTCGGACTTTGCGACTGAGCAGTTCTTC.

In regard to this clone: A junction end diverges from the germline sequence, so it may reflect a read error. The gene calls are TRBV29-1 and TRBJ2-3; 9 bases fit TRBD1. CDR3 length: 12 amino acids. Germline loops: CDR1 SQVTM, CDR2 ANQGSEA. This CDR3 is CSGEQGANTQYF. The CDR3, as DNA: TGCAGCGGTGAACAGGGGGCAAATACGCAGTATTTT.

This chain connects TRBV6-5 to TRBJ2-7, with 13 positions matching TRBD2. This CDR3 region has 14 residues. Trimming removed 6 bases from V and 3 bases from J; junction bases left unmatched: 2. Per germline, CDR1 MNHEY and CDR2 SVGAGI. Here the CDR3 DNA reads TGTGCCAGCAGCTGGACTAGCGGGAGCTACGAGCAGTACTTC. Protein product: CASSWTSGSYEQYF.

CDR3 DNA: TGTGCCAGTAGTATTTCCCGGGCCTGGGACTACTATGGCTACACCTTC. Protein sequence: CASSISRAWDYYGYTF. The genes are TRBV19 and TRBJ1-2, with D perhaps matching TRBD1 (5 bases). The CDR3 has 16 residues. V was trimmed by 3 bases and J by 3 bases, leaving 17 bases between them. Germline CDR1 and CDR2: LNHDA and SQIVND (reference sequence). Using reference TRBV19 and TRBJ1-2 for the parts outside the CDR3, the full variable domain is DGGITQSPKYLFRKEGQNVTLSCEQNLNHDAMYWYRQDPGQGLRLIYYSQIVNDFQKGDIAEGYSVSREKKESFPLTVTSAQKNPTAFYLCASSISRAWDYYGYTFGSGTRLTVV.

This chain connects TRBV6-4 to TRBJ2-1; 10 nucleotides align to TRBD2. CDR1 and CDR2 (germline): MRHNA, SNTAGT. Germline trimming cut 4 bases from V and 7 bases from J; bases unmatched to any gene: 7. The CDR3 extends over 15 amino acids. The CDR3 coding sequence is TGTGCCAGCAGTGTAGGGCTAGCGGGAGTTAATGAGCAGTTCTTC. Encoded protein: CASSVGLAGVNEQFF.

This chain links TRBV20-1 with TRBJ1-2, with unresolved D. The CDR3 is made up of 11 amino acids. Germline assignment: CDR1 DFQATT and CDR2 SNEGSKA (reference sequence). CDR3 in amino acids: CASGAVYGYTF. In DNA, the CDR3 is TGCGCGAGCGGCGCCGTCTATGGCTACACCTTC.

The chain has TRBV27 and TRBJ2-3; 12 bases are a match to TRBD2. CDR1 is MNHEY, CDR2 SMNVEV, per germline (reference sequence). J was trimmed by 2 bases and V by 8 bases; bases with no gene match: 17. The CDR3 runs 19 residues. In DNA, the CDR3 is TGTGCCAGCCTCCCGACTAGCGGGAGTTTTCGAACTCTCACAGATACGCAGTATTTT. Protein sequence: CASLPTSGSFRTLTDTQYF.

The CDR3 DNA follows: TGTGCCAGCAGTTTCAGGTTTTCAAACTCCGGGACTAGCGTTAATGAGCAGTTCTTC. Translation gives CASSFRFSNSGTSVNEQFF. The chain carries TRBV27 and TRBJ2-1, with 10 bases that match TRBD2. The germline CDR1 and CDR2 sequences are MNHEY and SMNVEV (reference sequence). The CDR3 spans 19 residues. V was pared by 3 bases and J by 7 bases, with 18 bases of the junction left unmatched.

The J gene is TRBJ2-2, the V gene TRBV19, with D maybe TRBD1 (6 bases). Trimming removed 6 bases from V and 1 base from J, with 12 bases in between. The CDR3 sequence is 15 residues long. The germline V gene has CDR1 LNHDA and CDR2 SQIVND (reference sequence). In DNA, the CDR3 is TGTGCCAGTAGACCTCCGACAGGGAACACCGGGGAGCTGTTTTTT. Translation gives CASRPPTGNTGELFF.

The chain carries TRBV6-5 and TRBJ1-2, with 10 bases aligning to TRBD1. This CDR3 comprises 15 residues. CDR1 is MNHEY, CDR2 SVGAGI, per germline. V was pared by 4 bases and J by 5 bases, with 7 bases of the junction left unmatched. CDR3: CASSLVGTGDYGYTF. The CDR3 DNA is TGTGCCAGCAGTTTAGTTGGGACAGGGGATTATGGCTACACCTTC.

V usage is TRBV5-3 and J usage is TRBJ2-7; D may be TRBD2 (5 bases). TRBV5-3 qualifies as an ORF whose function is uncertain. CDR3 length: 14 amino acids. V shed 3 bases and J shed 5 bases, with 15 bases lying between them. The CDR3: CARSSGLFADEQYF. CDR3 bases: TGTGCCAGAAGCTCCGGACTGTTTGCCGACGAGCAGTACTTC.

The gene calls are TRBV6-1 and TRBJ2-7; the D is unclear. The germline gives CDR1 MNHNS, CDR2 SASEGT. The CDR3 is 10 amino acids. Trimming cost V 6 bases and J 4 bases, with 4 bases left between them. The DNA for the CDR3 is TGTGCCAGCAGAGCATACGAGCAGTACTTC. Amino acid sequence: CASRAYEQYF.

This chain uses TRBV28 with TRBJ2-2; maybe TRBD2 (5 bases). This CDR3 has 14 residues. Germline V gives CDR1 MDHEN, CDR2 SYDVKM. The V end lost 2 bases, the J end lost 4 bases, and 8 bases lay between the germline ends. The chain's CDR3 is CASSLPGLTGELFF. CDR3 nucleotides: TGTGCCAGCAGTTTACCCGGACTCACCGGGGAGCTGTTTTTT.

This clone showed up just once. The chain has TRBV6-5 and TRBJ2-3, with a possible D match to TRBD1 (5 bases). The V gene lost 4 bases and the J gene lost 7 bases, with 21 bases spanning the gap. The germline V gene has CDR1 MNHEY and CDR2 SVGAGI. The CDR3 extends over 16 amino acids. CDR3 loop: CASSSHTIRDFHTQYF. Here the CDR3 DNA reads TGTGCCAGCAGTTCTCACACTATCAGGGATTTCCATACGCAGTATTTT.

The V and J genes are TRBV6-5 and TRBJ1-1, with TRBD1 matching 9 bases. With 8 bases clipped from V and 5 bases from J, the junction kept 6 bases outside the gene matches. The germline gives CDR1 MNHEY, CDR2 SVGAGI. The CDR3 sequence is 13 residues long. The CDR3 loop reads CASRTGGWTEAFF. In DNA, the CDR3 is TGTGCCAGCCGAACAGGGGGCTGGACTGAAGCTTTCTTT.

In this sample, this clone turned up once. The chain recombines TRBV5-6 with TRBJ2-5; D may be TRBD2 (7 bases). The CDR3 spans 16 residues. Germline CDR1 is SGHDT and CDR2 is YYEEEE. The V end was cut by 4 bases, the J end by 0 bases, with 16 bases between. CDR3 nucleotide sequence: TGTGCCAGCAGCGAAGAAGGGGGGGGGTACCAAGAGACCCAGTACTTC. Protein product: CASSEEGGGYQETQYF. Combining the CDR3 with reference TRBV5-6 and TRBJ2-5 gives the whole variable domain DAGVTQSPTHLIKTRGQQVTLRCSPKSGHDTVSWYQQALGQGPQFIFQYYEEEERQRGNFPDRFSGHQFPNYSSELNVNALLLGDSALYLCASSEEGGGYQETQYFGPGTRLLVL.

The chain has TRBV7-9 and TRBJ2-3; 12 positions agree with TRBD1. Germline trimming cut 1 base from V and 3 bases from J; bases unmatched to any gene: 2. Germline lookup yields CDR1 SEHNR and CDR2 FQNEAQ (reference sequence). The CDR3 is 16 amino acids. CDR3 bases: TGTGCCAGCAGCTTAGAGGGACAGGGGGCTACAGATACGCAGTATTTT. Its protein product is CASSLEGQGATDTQYF.

The V gene is TRBV4-3, the J gene TRBJ2-7; TRBD2 might be the D (6 bases). This CDR3 region has 15 residues. CDR1 and CDR2 from the germline V gene are LGHNA and YSLEER. V lost 3 bases and J lost 5, with 17 bases in between. In DNA form, the CDR3 reads TGCGCCAGCAGCCATCTCCTGGCGAGGAGGGACGAGCAGTACTTC. Translation gives CASSHLLARRDEQYF.

This chain links TRBV1 with TRBJ2-1; TRBD2 was called by the table and not checked on the DNA. TRBV1 is marked as a pseudogene. The CDR3 has 13 residues. The chain's CDR3 is CTSSVSGRNEQFF. In DNA form, the CDR3 reads TGCACCAGCAGTGTAAGCGGGAGGAATGAGCAGTTCTTC.

V and J are TRBV5-1 and TRBJ1-1, with D unresolved. Germline V gene data show CDR1 as SGHRS and CDR2 as YFSETQ. The germline V and J ends were trimmed by 0 bases and 1 base, with 7 bases remaining between them. This CDR3 has 14 amino acids. CDR3 in DNA: TGCGCCAGCAGCTTGGGTATAGCGAACACTGAAGCTTTCTTT. Translated, it gives CASSLGIANTEAFF.

Here the CDR3 DNA reads TGTGCCAGCAGTTTGGCGGGAGGACAAGAGACCCAGTACTTC. Its translation is CASSLAGGQETQYF. This rearrangement joins TRBV28 to TRBJ2-5; TRBD2 matches 8 bases. This CDR3 has 14 residues. Trimming at V came to 3 bases and at J to 2 bases, leaving 2 bases not matched to a gene. The germline CDR1 and CDR2 sequences are MDHEN and SYDVKM.

This chain connects TRBV30 to TRBJ2-7; TRBD1 matches at 9 bases. This CDR3 is 14 amino acids long. Germline values: CDR1 GTSNPN, CDR2 SVGIG (reference sequence). The V and J ends lost 2 bases and 6 bases, in that order; junction bases with no gene match: 8. CDR3 in DNA: TGTGCCTGGAGTCGGGACAGGGAATTGAGCGAGCAGTACTTC. Protein: CAWSRDRELSEQYF.

The rearrangement links TRBV11-2 to TRBJ2-2, with 8 positions matching TRBD2. Germline V gives CDR1 SGHAT, CDR2 FQNNGV. This CDR3 is 15 amino acids long. V lost 2 bases and J lost 3; bases outside the gene matches: 2. This CDR3 reads CASSLSAGDTGELFF. The CDR3, as DNA: TGTGCCAGCAGCTTATCAGCGGGAGACACCGGGGAGCTGTTTTTT.

The chain has TRBV29-1 and TRBJ2-7; 7 nucleotides match TRBD2. Germline assignment: CDR1 SQVTM and CDR2 ANQGSEA. Germline trimming cut 7 bases from V and 0 bases from J; bases unmatched to any gene: 9. The CDR3 has 14 amino acids. CDR3 sequence reads: CSARGGRLSYEQYF. Here the CDR3 DNA reads TGCAGCGCCCGGGGCGGGAGACTCTCCTACGAGCAGTACTTC.

The genes are TRBV7-9 and TRBJ2-1, with TRBD1 as a possible D gene (6 bases). The CDR3 extends over 12 amino acids. From germline, CDR1 is SEHNR and CDR2 FQNEAQ (reference sequence). Deletions cut 6 bases from V and 9 bases from J, with 12 bases between. In nucleotides, the CDR3 is TGTGCCAGCAGATATACAGGGAGTGAGCAGTTCTTC. Translation: CASRYTGSEQFF.

The chain employs TRBV28 and TRBJ2-7; TRBD1 matches at 11 bases. The CDR3 spans 14 residues. Trimming cost V 3 bases and J 2 bases; bases outside gene matches: 0. Germline V gene lookup returns CDR1 MDHEN and CDR2 SYDVKM. In DNA form, the CDR3 reads TGTGCCAGCAGTTTGGGACAGGGGGCCTACGAGCAGTACTTC. It specifies CASSLGQGAYEQYF.